The clone carrying this T cell receptor (beta chain) was seen repeatedly, ten times or more. MiXCR, run by TCRdb on the 5' RACE reads, gives a single entry per CDR3 protein. The sample has about 50,000 distinct CDR3 sequences, around 9.6% seen once. The data were taken from a study of early T cells in non-severe SARS-CoV-2 infection. The CDR3 is 14 residues long. V dropped 3 bases and J dropped 5 bases, with 12 bases sitting between them. This rearrangement joins TRBV12-3 or TRBV12-4 to TRBJ2-3, with a weak D call TRBD2 (6 bases). This sample comprised whole blood, obtained at baseline. The sequence came from an adult who was a healthcare worker with PCR-confirmed SARS-CoV-2 infection or an uninfected control (not recorded which). The CDR3: CASSFGGAGDTQYF. CDR3 in DNA: TGTGCCAGCAGTTTTGGCGGGGCGGGAGATACGCAGTATTTT.